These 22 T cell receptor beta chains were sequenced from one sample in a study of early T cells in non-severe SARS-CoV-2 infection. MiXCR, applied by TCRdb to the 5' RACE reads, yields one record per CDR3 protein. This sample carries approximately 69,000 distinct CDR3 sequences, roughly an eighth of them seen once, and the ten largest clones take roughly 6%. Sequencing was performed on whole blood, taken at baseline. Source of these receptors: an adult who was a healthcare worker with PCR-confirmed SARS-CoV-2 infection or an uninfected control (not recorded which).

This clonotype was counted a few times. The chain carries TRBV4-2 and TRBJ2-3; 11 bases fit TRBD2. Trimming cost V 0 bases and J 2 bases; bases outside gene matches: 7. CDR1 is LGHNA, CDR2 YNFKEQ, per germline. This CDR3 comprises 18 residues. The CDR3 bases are TGTGCCAGCAGCCAAGAAGAGGCTAGCGGGAGGTACACAGATACGCAGTATTTT. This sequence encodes CASSQEEASGRYTDTQYF.

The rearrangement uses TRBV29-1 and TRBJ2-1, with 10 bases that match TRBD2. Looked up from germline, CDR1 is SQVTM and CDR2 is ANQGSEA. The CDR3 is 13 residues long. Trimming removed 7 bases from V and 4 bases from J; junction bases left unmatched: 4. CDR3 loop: CSAGTSVYNEQFF. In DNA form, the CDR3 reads TGCAGCGCCGGGACTAGCGTTTACAATGAGCAGTTCTTC.

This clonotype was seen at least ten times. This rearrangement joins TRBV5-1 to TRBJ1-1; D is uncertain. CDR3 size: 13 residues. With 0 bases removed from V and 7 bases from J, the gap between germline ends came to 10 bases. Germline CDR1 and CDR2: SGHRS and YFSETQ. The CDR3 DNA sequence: TGCGCCAGCAGCTTGGAACGGGCCTATGAAGCTTTCTTT. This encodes CASSLERAYEAFF.

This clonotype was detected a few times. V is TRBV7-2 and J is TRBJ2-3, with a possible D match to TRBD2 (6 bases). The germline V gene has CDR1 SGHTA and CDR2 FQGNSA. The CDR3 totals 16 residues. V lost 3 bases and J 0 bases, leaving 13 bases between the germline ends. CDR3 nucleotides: TGTGCCAGCAGCTTCGAAGGACTACGTAGCACAGATACGCAGTATTTT. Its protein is CASSFEGLRSTDTQYF.

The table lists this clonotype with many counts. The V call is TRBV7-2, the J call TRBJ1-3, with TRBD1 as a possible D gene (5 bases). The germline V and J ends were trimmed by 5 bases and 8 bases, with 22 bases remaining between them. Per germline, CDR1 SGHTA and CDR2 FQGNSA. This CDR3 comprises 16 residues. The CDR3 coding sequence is TGTGCCAGCAGCCCCTCCCCCGGCAGGGACTTATACACCATATATTTT. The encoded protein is CASSPSPGRDLYTIYF.

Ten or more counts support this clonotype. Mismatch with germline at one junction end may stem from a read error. The CDR3 reads CASSPLGPGAPSF. The CDR3, as DNA: TGTGCCAGCTCACCATTAGGTCCGGGGGCTCCATCCTTC. V gene TRBV18 combines with J gene TRBJ2-1; the D gene could be TRBD1 or TRBD2 (6 bases each). Germline CDR1 and CDR2: KGHSH and LQKENI. The CDR3 has 13 amino acids. Complete variable domain (other parts from reference TRBV18 and TRBJ2-1): NAGVMQNPRHLVRRRGQEARLRCSPMKGHSHVYWYRQLPEEGLKFMVYLQKENIIDESGMPKERFSAEFPKEGPSILRIQQVVRGDSAAYFCASSPLGPGAPSFGPGTRLTVL.

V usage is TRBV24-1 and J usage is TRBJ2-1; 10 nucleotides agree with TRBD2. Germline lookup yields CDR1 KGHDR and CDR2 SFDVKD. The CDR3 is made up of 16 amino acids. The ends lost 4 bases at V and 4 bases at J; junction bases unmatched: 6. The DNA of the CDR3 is TGTGCCACCAGTGACGGGACTAGCGCGGGTTACAATGAGCAGTTCTTC. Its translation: CATSDGTSAGYNEQFF.

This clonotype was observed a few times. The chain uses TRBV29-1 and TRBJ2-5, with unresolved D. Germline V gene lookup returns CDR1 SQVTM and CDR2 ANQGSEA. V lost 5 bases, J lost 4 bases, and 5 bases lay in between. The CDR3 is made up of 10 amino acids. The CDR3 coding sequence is TGCAGCGTTATGGTAGAGACCCAGTACTTC. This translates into CSVMVETQYF.

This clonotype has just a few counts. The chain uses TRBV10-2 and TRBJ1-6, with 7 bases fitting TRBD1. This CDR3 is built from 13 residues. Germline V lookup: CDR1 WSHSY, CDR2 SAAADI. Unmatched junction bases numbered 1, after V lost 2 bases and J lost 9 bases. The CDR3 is CASSEDRASPLHF. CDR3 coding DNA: TGCGCCAGCAGTGAGGACAGGGCTTCACCCCTCCACTTT.

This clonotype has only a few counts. In nucleotides, the CDR3 is TGTGCCAGCAGTCCCTACAGGGGCCGGTCGTCCACTGAAGCTTTCTTT. Translating it yields CASSPYRGRSSTEAFF. The chain has TRBV28 and TRBJ1-1; 7 bases are a match to TRBD1. Germline trimming cut 5 bases from V and 4 bases from J; bases unmatched to any gene: 13. The CDR3 spans 16 residues. Germline assignment: CDR1 MDHEN and CDR2 SYDVKM.

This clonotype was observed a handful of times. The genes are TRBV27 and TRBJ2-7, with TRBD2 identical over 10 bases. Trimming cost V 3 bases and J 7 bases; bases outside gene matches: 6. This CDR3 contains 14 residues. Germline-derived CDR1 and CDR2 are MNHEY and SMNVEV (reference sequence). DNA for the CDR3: TGTGCCAGCAGTTTTCTAGCGGGAGCGGAGGAGCAGTACTTC. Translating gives CASSFLAGAEEQYF.

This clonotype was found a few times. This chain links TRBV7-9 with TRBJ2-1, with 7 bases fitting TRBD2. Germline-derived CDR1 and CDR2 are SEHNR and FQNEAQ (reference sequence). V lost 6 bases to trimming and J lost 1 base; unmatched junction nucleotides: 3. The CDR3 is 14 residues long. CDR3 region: CASRRGSSYNEQFF. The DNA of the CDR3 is TGTGCCAGCAGACGCGGGAGTTCCTACAATGAGCAGTTCTTC.

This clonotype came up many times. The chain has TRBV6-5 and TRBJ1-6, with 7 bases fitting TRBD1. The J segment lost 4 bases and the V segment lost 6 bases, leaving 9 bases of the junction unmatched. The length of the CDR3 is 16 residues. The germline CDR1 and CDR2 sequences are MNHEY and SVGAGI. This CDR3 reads CASSRTGSTYNSPLHF. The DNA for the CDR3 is TGTGCCAGCAGCAGGACAGGTTCGACTTATAATTCACCCCTCCACTTT.

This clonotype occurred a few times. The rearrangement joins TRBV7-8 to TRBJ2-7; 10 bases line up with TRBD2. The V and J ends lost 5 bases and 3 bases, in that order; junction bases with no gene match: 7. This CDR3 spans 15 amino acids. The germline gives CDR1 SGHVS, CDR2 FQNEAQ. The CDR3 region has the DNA TGTGCCAGCAGCCCGATAGCGGGAGGCGGCTACGAGCAGTACTTC. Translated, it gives CASSPIAGGGYEQYF.

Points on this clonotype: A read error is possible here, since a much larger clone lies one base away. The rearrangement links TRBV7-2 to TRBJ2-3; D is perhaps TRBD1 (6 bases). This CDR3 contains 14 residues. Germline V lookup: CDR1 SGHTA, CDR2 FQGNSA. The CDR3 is CASSRQEAADMQYF. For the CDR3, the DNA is TGTGCCAGCAGCCGACAGGAGGCGGCAGATATGCAGTATTTT. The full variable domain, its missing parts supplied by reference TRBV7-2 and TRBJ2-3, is GAGVSQSPSNKVTEKGKDVELRCDPISGHTALYWYRQSLGQGLEFLIYFQGNSAPDKSGLPSDRFSAERTGGSVSTLTIQRTQQEDSAVYLCASSRQEAADMQYFGPGTRLTVL.

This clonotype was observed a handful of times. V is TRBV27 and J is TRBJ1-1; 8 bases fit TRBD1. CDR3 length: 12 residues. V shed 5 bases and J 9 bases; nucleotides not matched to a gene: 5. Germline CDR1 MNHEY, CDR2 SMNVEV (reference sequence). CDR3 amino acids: CASSPQGAKAFF. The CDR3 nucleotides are TGTGCCAGCAGTCCGCAGGGGGCTAAAGCTTTCTTT.

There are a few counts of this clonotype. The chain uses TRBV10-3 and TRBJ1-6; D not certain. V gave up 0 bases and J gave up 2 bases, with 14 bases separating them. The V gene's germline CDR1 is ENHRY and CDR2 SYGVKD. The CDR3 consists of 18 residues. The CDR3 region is CAISESPGRTAYNSPLHF. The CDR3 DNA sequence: TGTGCCATCAGTGAGTCGCCGGGCAGGACGGCCTATAATTCACCCCTCCACTTT.

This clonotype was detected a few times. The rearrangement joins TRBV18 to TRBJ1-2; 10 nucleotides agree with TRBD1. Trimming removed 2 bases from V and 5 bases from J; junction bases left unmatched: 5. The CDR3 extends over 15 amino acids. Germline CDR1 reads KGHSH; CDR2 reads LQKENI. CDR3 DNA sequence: TGTGCCAGCTCACCAAGGACAGGGGGAGGATATGGCTACACCTTC. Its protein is CASSPRTGGGYGYTF.

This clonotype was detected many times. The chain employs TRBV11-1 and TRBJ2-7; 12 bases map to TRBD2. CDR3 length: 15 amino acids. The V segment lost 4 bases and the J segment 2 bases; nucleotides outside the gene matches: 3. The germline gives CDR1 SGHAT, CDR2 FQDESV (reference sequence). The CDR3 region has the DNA TGTGCCAGCAGCTCCCGGACTAGCGGGGCCTACGAGCAGTACTTC. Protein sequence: CASSSRTSGAYEQYF.

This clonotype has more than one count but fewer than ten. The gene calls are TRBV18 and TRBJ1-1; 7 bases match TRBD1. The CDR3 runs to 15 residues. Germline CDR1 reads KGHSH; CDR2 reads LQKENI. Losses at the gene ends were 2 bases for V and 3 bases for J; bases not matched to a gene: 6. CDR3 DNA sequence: TGTGCCAGCTCACCAACCCCAGACAGGGACACTGAAGCTTTCTTT. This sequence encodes CASSPTPDRDTEAFF.

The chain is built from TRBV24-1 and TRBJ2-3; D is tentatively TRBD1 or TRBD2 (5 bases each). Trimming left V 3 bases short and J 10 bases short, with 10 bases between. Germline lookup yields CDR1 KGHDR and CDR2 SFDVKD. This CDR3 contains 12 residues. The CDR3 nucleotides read TGTGCCACCAGTGATGGGGGTACACCGCAGTATTTT. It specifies CATSDGGTPQYF.

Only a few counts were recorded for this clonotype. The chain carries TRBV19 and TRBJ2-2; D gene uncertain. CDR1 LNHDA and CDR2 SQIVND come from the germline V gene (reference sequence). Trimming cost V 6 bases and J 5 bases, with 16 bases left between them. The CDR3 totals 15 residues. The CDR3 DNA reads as TGTGCCAGTAGCCCTACTCTGCTGGGAACCGGGGAGCTGTTTTTT. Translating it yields CASSPTLLGTGELFF. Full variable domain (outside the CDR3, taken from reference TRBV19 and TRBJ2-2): DGGITQSPKYLFRKEGQNVTLSCEQNLNHDAMYWYRQDPGQGLRLIYYSQIVNDFQKGDIAEGYSVSREKKESFPLTVTSAQKNPTAFYLCASSPTLLGTGELFFGEGSRLTVL.